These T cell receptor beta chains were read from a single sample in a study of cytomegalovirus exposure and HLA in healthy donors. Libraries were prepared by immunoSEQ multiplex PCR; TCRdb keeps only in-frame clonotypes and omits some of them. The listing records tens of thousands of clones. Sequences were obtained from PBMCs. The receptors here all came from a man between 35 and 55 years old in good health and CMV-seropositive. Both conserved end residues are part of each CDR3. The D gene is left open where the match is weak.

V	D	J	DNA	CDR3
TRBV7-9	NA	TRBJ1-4	TGTGCCAGCGAGCCGGCCCTCGGGGAAAAACTGTTTTTT	CASEPALGEKLFF
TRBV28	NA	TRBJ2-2	TGTGCCAGCACCTCCTTAGCGACTGCGAACACCGGGGAGCTGTTTTTT	CASTSLATANTGELFF
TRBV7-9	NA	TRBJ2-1	TGTGCCAGCAGCTTAGTCCGGGGAGGCAACAATGAGCAGTTCTTC	CASSLVRGGNNEQFF
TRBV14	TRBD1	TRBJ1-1	TGTGCCAGCAGCCAAGACTTCGGGACAGGGGGTGCTTTCTTT	CASSQDFGTGGAFF
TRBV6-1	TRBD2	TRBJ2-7	TGTGCCAGCAGTGACGGGCGGGAGGTGTACGAGCAGTACTTC	CASSDGREVYEQYF
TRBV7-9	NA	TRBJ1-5	TGTGCCAGCAGCTTCGGGGGTTACAATCAGCCCCAGCATTTT	CASSFGGYNQPQHF
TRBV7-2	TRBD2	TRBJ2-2	TGTGCCAGCGGGAGTTCTAGCGGGGCGCCTGTTCACGGGGAGCTGTTTTTT	CASGSSSGAPVHGELFF
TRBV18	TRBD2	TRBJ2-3	TGTGCCAGCTCACTAGCGGGAGGAGATACGCAGTATTTT	CASSLAGGDTQYF
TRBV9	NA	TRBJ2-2	TGTGCCAGCAGCGTAGCCCTTTTTAGGGGGAACACCGGGGAGCTGTTTTTT	CASSVALFRGNTGELFF
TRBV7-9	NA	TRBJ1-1	TGTGCCAGCAGCCCGGGGGGTGGCACTGAAGCTTTCTTT	CASSPGGGTEAFF
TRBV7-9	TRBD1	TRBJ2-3	TGTGCCAGCTCAGGGGGACAGACTCTCACAGATACGCAGTATTTT	CASSGGQTLTDTQYF
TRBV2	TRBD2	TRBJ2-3	TGTGCCACCGTGACTAGCGGGAGGGTAAGAGATACGCAGTATTTT	CATVTSGRVRDTQYF
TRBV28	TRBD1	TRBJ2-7	TGTGCCAGCAGGGTACAGGGGATCTCCTACGAGCAGTACTTC	CASRVQGISYEQYF
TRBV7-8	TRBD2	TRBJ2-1	TGTGCCAGCAGCTTAGAAACCCGACTAGCCCATGAGCAGTTCTTC	CASSLETRLAHEQFF
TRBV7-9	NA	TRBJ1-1	TGTGCCAGCAGCTTAAGGGGGGAGGGGCATAGGCTCACTGAAGCTTTCTTT	CASSLRGEGHRLTEAFF
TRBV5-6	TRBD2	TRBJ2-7	TGTGCCAGCAGCTTGTATGGGACTACATCCTACGAGCAGTACTTC	CASSLYGTTSYEQYF
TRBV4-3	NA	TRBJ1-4	TGCGCCAGCAGCCAAGAGTCTGGCAGGGCTAATGAAAAACTGTTTTTT	CASSQESGRANEKLFF
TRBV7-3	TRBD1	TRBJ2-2	TGTGCCAGCAGCTCCTGGACAGGGAACACCGGGGAGCTGTTTTTT	CASSSWTGNTGELFF
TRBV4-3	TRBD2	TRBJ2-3	TGCGCCAGCAGCCAAGGTGCTAGCGGGAGTGATACGCAGTATTTT	CASSQGASGSDTQYF
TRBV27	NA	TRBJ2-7	TGTGCCAGCAGTCCTCTCCCCGGGACACTGGGCTCCGAGCAGTACTTC	CASSPLPGTLGSEQYF
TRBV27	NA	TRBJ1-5	TGTGCCAGCAGTCCCCGGACGGGGTATAGCAATCAGCCCCAGCATTTT	CASSPRTGYSNQPQHF
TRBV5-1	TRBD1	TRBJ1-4	TGCGCCAGCAGCTTACAGACAGGGGAGGGTGAAAAACTGCTTTTT	CASSLQTGEGEKLLF
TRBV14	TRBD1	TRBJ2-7	TGTGCCAGCAGCCCTTGGGACAGCTCCTACGAGCAGTACTTC	CASSPWDSSYEQYF
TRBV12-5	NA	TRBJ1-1	TGTGCTAGTGGTCCACCCCCGGGACACATGAACACTGAAGCTTTCTTT	CASGPPPGHMNTEAFF
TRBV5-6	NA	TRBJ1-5	TGTGCCAGCAGCTTGGCCTATGGTGGTCAGCCCCAGCATTTT	CASSLAYGGQPQHF
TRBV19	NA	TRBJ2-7	TGTGCCAGTAGTATAGCTTGGTCTCCCGGGTTGGCGGCGCAGTACTTC	CASSIAWSPGLAAQYF
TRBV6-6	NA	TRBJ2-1	TGTGCCAGCAGTGAGGGAAGTGAGCAGTTCTTC	CASSEGSEQFF
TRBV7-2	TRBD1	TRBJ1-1	TGTGCCAGCAGCTCAACAGGGGGCGAGGTAGCTTTCTTT	CASSSTGGEVAFF
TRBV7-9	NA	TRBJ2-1	TGTGCCAGCAGCTTAGGGGCAGCATACAATGAGCAGTTCTTC	CASSLGAAYNEQFF
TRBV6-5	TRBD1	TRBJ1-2	TGTGCCAGCAGTTATTGGGGGACAGGGGAGAACTATGGCTACACCTTC	CASSYWGTGENYGYTF
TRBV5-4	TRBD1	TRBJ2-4	TGTGCCAGCAGCCGGACAGGGGGCGCCCTGGCCAAAAACATTCAGTACTTC	CASSRTGGALAKNIQYF
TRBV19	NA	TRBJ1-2	TGTGCCAGTAGTATATCGGGATCTGCTAACTATGGCTACGCCTTC	CASSISGSANYGYAF
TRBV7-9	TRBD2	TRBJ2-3	TGTGCCAGCAGCTACGGGGCGGGAGCGAACACAGATACGCAGTATTTT	CASSYGAGANTDTQYF
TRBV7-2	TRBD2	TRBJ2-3	TGTGCCAGCAGCCCGTCGGTGAGCGAGCGGGGGCGACGGGATACGCAGTATTTT	CASSPSVSERGRRDTQYF
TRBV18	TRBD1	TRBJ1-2	TGTGCCAGCTCACCACCTAACAGGGGGAGTGGCTATGGCTACACCTTC	CASSPPNRGSGYGYTF
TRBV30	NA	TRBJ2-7	TGTGCCTGGAGTGAAAATAACGGGAGGCAGTACTTC	CAWSENNGRQYF
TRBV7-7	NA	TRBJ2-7	TGTGCTAGCAGCCCAGGGTCACAGCTCTGGTACGAGCAGTACTTC	CASSPGSQLWYEQYF
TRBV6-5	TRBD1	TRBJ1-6	TGTGCCAGCAGGGAAGGACAGGGGAACTCACCCCTCCACTTT	CASREGQGNSPLHF
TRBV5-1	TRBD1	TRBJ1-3	TGCGCCAGCAGCGGGGACAGCCGAGGAAACACCATATATTTT	CASSGDSRGNTIYF
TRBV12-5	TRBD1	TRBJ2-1	TGTGCTAGTGGTTTGGTAATTCGGGACAGGGGGTGGTTTGAGCAGTTCTTC	CASGLVIRDRGWFEQFF
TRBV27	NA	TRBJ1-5	TGTGCCAGCGGCAGGAATGAACAGCCCCAGCATTTT	CASGRNEQPQHF
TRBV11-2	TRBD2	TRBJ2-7	TGTGCCAGCAGCTCTTGGGGGGAGGGGCACGAGCAGTACTTC	CASSSWGEGHEQYF
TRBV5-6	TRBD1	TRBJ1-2	TGTGCCAGCAGCCCCCGAGGACAGGGTCGGGGCTACACCTTC	CASSPRGQGRGYTF
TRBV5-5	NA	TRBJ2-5	TGTGCCAGCAGCCATCCTCGAGGGGAGACCCAGTACTTC	CASSHPRGETQYF
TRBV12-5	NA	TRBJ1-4	TGTGCTAGTGGCTCAGGATCAACTAATGAAAAACTGTTTTTT	CASGSGSTNEKLFF
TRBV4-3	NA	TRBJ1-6	TGCGCCAGCAGCCAGGCCCCAGATTCACCCCTCCACTTT	CASSQAPDSPLHF
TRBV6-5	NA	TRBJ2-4	TGTGCCAGCAGTCCGGGACTGGGCATTCAGTACTTC	CASSPGLGIQYF
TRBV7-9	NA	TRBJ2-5	TGTGCCAGCAGCTTAACTAGAACGGAGACCCAGTACTTC	CASSLTRTETQYF
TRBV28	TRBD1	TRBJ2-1	TGTGCCAGCAGCGGGACAGGCTACAATGAGCAGTTCTTC	CASSGTGYNEQFF
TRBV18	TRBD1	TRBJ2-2	TGTGCCAGCTCACCCTCACAGGGGACGGAGGAGCTGTTTTTT	CASSPSQGTEELFF
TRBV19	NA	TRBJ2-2	TGTGCCAGTAGTACCCCAGGGGTAAGGGAGCTGTTTTTT	CASSTPGVRELFF
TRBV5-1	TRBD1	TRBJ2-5	TGCGCCAGCAGTCCGCAAGACCCGGGACAGCAAGAGACCCAGTACTTC	CASSPQDPGQQETQYF
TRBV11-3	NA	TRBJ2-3	TGTGCCAGCAGCTTAGACGGCACAGATACGCAGTATTTT	CASSLDGTDTQYF
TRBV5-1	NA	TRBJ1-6	TGCGCCAGCAGCACACTGGGCGAAAAGGATTCACCCCTCCACTTT	CASSTLGEKDSPLHF
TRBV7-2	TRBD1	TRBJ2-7	TGTGCCAGCAGCAGAGACGGGACAGACTCCTACGAGCAGTACTTC	CASSRDGTDSYEQYF
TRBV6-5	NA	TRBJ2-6	TGTGCCAGCAGTTACGCTGAGAACTCTGGGGCCAACGTCCTGACTTTC	CASSYAENSGANVLTF
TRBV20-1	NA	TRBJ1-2	TGCAGTGCCTCTTCTAACTATGGCTACACCTTC	CSASSNYGYTF
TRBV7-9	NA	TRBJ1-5	TGTGCCAGCAGGTCGGCGGGCCCCAATCAGCCCCAGCATTTT	CASRSAGPNQPQHF
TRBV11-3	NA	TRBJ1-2	TGTGCCAGCAGCTTATCAGGGGAGAGCTACACCTTC	CASSLSGESYTF